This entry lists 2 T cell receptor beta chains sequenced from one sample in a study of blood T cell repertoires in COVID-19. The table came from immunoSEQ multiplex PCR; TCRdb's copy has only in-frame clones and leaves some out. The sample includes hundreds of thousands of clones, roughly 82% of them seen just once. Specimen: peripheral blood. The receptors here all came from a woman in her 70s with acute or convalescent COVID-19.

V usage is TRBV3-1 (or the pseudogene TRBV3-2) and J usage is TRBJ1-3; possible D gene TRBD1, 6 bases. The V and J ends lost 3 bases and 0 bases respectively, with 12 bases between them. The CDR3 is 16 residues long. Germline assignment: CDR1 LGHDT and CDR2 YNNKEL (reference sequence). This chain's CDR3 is CASSHGQGFSGNTIYF. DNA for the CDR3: TGTGCCAGCAGCCACGGTCAGGGGTTCTCTGGAAACACCATATATTTT.

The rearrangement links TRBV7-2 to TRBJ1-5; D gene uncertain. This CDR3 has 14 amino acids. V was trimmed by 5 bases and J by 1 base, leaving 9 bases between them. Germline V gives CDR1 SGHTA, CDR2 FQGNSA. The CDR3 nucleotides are TGTGCCAGCAGCGGCAGATCGAGCAATCAGCCCCAGCATTTT. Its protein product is CASSGRSSNQPQHF.